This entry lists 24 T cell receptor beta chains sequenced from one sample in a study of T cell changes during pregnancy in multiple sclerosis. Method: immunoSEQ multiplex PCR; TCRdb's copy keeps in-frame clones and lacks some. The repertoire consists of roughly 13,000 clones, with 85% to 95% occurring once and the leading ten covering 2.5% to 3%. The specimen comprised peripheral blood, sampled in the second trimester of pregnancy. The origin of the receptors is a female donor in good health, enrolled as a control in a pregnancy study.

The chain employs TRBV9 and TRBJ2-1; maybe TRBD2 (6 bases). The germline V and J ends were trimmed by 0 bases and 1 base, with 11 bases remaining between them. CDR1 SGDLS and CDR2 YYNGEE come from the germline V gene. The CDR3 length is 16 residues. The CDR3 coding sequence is TGTGCCAGCAGCGTAGTATGGGGGGTTTCCTACAATGAGCAGTTCTTC. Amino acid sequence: CASSVVWGVSYNEQFF.

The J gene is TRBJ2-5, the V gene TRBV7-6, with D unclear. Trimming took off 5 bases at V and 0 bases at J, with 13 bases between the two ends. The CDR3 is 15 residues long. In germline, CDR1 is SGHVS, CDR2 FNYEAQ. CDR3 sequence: CASSPRQTYQETQYF. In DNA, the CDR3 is TGTGCCAGCAGCCCCCGGCAGACTTACCAAGAGACCCAGTACTTC.

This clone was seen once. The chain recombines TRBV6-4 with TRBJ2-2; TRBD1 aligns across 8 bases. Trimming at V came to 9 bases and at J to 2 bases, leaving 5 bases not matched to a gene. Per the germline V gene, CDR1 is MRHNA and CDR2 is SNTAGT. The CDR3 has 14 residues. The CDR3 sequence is CASRDRRNTGELFF. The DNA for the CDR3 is TGTGCCAGTAGGGACAGGAGAAACACCGGGGAGCTGTTTTTT.

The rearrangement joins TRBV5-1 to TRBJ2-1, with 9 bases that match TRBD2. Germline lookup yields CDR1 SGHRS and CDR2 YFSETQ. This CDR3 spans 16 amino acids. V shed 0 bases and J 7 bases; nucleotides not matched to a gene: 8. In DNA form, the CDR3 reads TGCGCCAGCAGCTTGGATCTAGCGGGATGGGGGAATGAGCAGTTCTTC. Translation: CASSLDLAGWGNEQFF.

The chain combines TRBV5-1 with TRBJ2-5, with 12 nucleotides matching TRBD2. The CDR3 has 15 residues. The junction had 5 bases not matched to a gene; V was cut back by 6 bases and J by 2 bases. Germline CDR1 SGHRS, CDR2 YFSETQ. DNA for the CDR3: TGCGCCAGCACGGGACTAGCGGGCGCACAAGAGACCCAGTACTTC. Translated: CASTGLAGAQETQYF.

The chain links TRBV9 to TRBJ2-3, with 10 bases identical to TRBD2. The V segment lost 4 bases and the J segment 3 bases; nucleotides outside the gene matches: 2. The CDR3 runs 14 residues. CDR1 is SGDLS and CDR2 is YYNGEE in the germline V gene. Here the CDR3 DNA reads TGTGCCAGCAGCTTTAGCGGGAGGACAGATACGCAGTATTTT. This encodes CASSFSGRTDTQYF. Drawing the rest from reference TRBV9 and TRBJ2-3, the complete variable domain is DSGVTQTPKHLITATGQRVTLRCSPRSGDLSVYWYQQSLDQGLQFLIQYYNGEERAKGNILERFSAQQFPDLHSELNLSSLELGDSALYFCASSFSGRTDTQYFGPGTRLTVL.

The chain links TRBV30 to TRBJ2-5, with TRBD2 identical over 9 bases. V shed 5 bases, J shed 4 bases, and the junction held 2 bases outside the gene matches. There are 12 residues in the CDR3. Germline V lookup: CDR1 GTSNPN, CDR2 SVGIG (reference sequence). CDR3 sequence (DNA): TGTGCCTGGGGGACTAGCAGAGAGACCCAGTACTTC. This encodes CAWGTSRETQYF.

CDR3 protein: CASSDFEVGELFF. The CDR3 DNA is TGTGCCAGCAGTGACTTCGAGGTCGGGGAGCTGTTTTTT. This rearrangement joins TRBV2 to TRBJ2-2; D unresolved. V dropped 3 bases and J dropped 7 bases, with 9 bases sitting between them. Germline V gene data show CDR1 as SNHLY and CDR2 as FYNNEI. The CDR3 contains 13 residues. Variable domain in full (rest from reference TRBV2 and TRBJ2-2): EPEVTQTPSHQVTQMGQEVILRCVPISNHLYFYWYRQILGQKVEFLVSFYNNEISEKSEIFDDQFSVERPDGSNFTLKIRSTKLEDSAMYFCASSDFEVGELFFGEGSRLTVL.

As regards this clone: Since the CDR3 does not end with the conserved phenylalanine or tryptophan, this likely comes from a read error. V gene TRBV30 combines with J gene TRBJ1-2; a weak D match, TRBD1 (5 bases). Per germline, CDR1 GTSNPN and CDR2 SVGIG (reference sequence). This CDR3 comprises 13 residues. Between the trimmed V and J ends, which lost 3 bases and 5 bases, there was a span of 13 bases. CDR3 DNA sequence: TGTGCCTGGAGGGGCAGGGCCACTTATGGCTACACCTCC. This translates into CAWRGRATYGYTS.

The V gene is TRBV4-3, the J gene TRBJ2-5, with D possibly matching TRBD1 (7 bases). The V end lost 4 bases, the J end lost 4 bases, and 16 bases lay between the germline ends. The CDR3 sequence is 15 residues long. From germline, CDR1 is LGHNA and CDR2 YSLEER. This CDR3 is CASSPGQEGVETQYF. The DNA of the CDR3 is TGCGCCAGCAGCCCCGGACAGGAGGGCGTAGAGACCCAGTACTTC.

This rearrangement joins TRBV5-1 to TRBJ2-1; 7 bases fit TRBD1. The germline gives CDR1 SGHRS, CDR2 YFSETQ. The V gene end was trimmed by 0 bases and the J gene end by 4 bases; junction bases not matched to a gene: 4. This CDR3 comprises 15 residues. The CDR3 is CASSLGDRKYNEQFF. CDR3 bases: TGCGCCAGCAGCTTGGGGGACAGAAAGTACAATGAGCAGTTCTTC.

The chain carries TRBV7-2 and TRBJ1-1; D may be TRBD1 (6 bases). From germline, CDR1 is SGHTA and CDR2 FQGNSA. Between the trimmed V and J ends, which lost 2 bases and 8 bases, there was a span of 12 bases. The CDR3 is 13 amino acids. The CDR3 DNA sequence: TGTGCCAGCAGCTTAACGGGTGGACAGGAAGCTTTCTTT. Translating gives CASSLTGGQEAFF.

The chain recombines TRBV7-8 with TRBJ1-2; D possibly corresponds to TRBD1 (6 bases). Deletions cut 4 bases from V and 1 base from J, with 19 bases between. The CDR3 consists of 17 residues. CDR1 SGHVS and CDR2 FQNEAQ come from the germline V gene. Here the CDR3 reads CASSSYRVLFLNYGYTF. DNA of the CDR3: TGTGCCAGCAGCTCCTACAGGGTACTCTTCCTTAACTATGGCTACACCTTC.

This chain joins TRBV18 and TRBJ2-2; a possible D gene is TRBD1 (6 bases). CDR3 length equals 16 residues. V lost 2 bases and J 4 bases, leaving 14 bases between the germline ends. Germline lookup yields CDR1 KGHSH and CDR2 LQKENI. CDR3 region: CASSPGQGRSTGELFF. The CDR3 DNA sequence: TGTGCCAGCTCACCAGGGCAGGGGCGTTCCACCGGGGAGCTGTTTTTT.

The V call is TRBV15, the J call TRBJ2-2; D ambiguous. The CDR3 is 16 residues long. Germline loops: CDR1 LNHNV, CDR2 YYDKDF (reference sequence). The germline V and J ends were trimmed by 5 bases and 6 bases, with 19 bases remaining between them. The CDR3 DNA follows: TGTGCCACCAGCCCCCCCAACCCAGGAACCTCCGGGGAGCTGTTTTTT. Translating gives CATSPPNPGTSGELFF.

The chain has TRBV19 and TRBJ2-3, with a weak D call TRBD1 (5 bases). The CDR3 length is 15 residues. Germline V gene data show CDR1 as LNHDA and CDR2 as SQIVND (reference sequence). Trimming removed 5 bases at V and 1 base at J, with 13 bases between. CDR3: CASSAGQGGTDTQYF. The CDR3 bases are TGTGCCAGTAGTGCCGGACAAGGAGGCACAGATACGCAGTATTTT.

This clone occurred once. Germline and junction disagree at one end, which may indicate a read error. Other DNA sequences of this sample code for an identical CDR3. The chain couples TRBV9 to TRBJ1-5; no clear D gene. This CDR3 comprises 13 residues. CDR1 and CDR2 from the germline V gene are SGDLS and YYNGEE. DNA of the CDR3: TGTGCCAGTAGCGTAGATATAGATCAGCCCCAGCATTTT. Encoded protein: CASSVDIDQPQHF.

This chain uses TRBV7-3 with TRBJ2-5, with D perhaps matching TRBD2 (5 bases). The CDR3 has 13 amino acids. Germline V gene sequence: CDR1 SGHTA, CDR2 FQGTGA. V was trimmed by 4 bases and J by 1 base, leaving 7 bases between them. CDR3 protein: CASSSDFQETQYF. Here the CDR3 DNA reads TGTGCCAGCAGCTCGGACTTCCAAGAGACCCAGTACTTC.

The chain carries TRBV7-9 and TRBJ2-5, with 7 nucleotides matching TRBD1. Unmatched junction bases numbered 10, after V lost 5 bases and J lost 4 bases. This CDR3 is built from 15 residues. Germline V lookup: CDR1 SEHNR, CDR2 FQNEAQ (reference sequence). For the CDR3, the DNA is TGTGCCAGCAGCCCACCTACAGGGGAAGGAGAGACCCAGTACTTC. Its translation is CASSPPTGEGETQYF.

CDR3 residues: CASRGGGYEKLFF. Here the CDR3 DNA reads TGTGCCAGCAGGGGAGGGGGGTATGAAAAACTGTTTTTT. The chain is built from TRBV28 and TRBJ1-4; D is possibly TRBD1 (6 bases). V was trimmed by 6 bases and J by 6 bases, leaving 11 bases between them. The CDR3 loop spans 13 amino acids. Germline lookup yields CDR1 MDHEN and CDR2 SYDVKM.

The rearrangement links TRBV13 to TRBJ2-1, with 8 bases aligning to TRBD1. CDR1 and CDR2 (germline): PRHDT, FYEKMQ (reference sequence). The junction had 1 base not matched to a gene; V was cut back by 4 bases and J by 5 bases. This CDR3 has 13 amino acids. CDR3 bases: TGTGCCAGCAGCTCGACAGGGGACAATGAGCAGTTCTTC. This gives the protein CASSSTGDNEQFF.

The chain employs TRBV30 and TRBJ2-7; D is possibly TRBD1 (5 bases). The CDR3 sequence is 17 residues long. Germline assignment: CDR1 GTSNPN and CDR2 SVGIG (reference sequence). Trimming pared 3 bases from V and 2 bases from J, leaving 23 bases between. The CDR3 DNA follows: TGTGCCTGGAGCAGTACTCGACAGTTCCTTTTTGCCTACGAGCAGTACTTC. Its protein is CAWSSTRQFLFAYEQYF.

The CDR3 DNA sequence: TGTGCCAACGGACAGGGGCCCTACGAGCAGTACTTC. Its translation: CANGQGPYEQYF. This chain links TRBV6-1 with TRBJ2-5; TRBD1 matches at 9 bases. The DNA end is more similar to TRBJ2-7, so the J call may be wrong. The CDR3 covers 12 residues. Germline values: CDR1 MNHNS, CDR2 SASEGT.

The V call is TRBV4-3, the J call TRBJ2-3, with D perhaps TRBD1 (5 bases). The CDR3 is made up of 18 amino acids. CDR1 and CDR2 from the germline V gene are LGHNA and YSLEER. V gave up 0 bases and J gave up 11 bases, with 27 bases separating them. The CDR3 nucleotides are TGCGCCAGCAGCCAAGATGTGGGAACAGGTGTCCCCATGATGGGGCAGTATTTT. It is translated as CASSQDVGTGVPMMGQYF.